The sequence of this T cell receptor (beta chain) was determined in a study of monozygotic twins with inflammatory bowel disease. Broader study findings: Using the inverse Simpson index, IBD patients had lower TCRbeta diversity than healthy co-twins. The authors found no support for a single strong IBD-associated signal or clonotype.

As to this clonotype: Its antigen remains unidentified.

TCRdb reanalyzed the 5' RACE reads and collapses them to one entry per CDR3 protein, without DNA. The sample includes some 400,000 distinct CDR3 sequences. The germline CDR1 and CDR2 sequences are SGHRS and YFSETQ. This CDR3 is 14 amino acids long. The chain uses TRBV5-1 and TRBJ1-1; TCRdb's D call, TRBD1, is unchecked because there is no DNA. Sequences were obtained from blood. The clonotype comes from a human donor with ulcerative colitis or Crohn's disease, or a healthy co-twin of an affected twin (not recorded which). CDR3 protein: CASSPGRTNTEAFF.